A selection of T cell receptor beta chains follows, all from one sample in a study of vaccination and CD4 T cells after COVID-19. These TCRs are of unknown antigen specificity. TCRdb analysed the PCR reads with MiXCR anew, one entry per CDR3 protein. The table has 7,500 to 10,000 distinct CDR3 sequences, roughly 34% seen once. Input material: CD4+ T cells from blood, cultured in vitro. Every receptor here comes from a human donor who had recovered from COVID-19. Both conserved end residues are part of each CDR3. Each record gives: V gene, J gene, D gene, clone size, CDR3 protein, CDR3 DNA. D genes are given only for firm matches. Only some rows state a clone size, as once, few, many or a class for expanded clones.

V gene: TRBV19; J gene: TRBJ2-2; D gene: -; clone size: few; CDR3 protein: CASSIQGVSTGELFF; CDR3 DNA: TGTGCCAGTAGTATACAGGGTGTTAGCACCGGGGAGCTGTTTTTT
V gene: TRBV6-2/TRBV6-3; J gene: TRBJ2-7; D gene: TRBD1; clone size: few; CDR3 protein: CASIHGSGGRYEQYF; CDR3 DNA: TGTGCCAGCATCCACGGGTCAGGGGGTCGCTACGAGCAGTACTTC
V gene: TRBV19; J gene: TRBJ2-5; D gene: -; clone size: -; CDR3 protein: CASSMGETQYF; CDR3 DNA: TGTGCCAGTAGTATGGGGGAGACCCAGTACTTC
V gene: TRBV12-3/TRBV12-4; J gene: TRBJ1-1; D gene: -; clone size: -; CDR3 protein: CASSPFHVNTEAFF; CDR3 DNA: TGTGCCAGCAGTCCCTTTCATGTAAACACTGAAGCTTTCTTT
V gene: TRBV12-3/TRBV12-4; J gene: TRBJ1-3; D gene: -; clone size: -; CDR3 protein: CASSPGALAGNTIYF; CDR3 DNA: TGTGCCAGCAGTCCCGGGGCGTTGGCTGGAAACACCATATATTTT
V gene: TRBV6-1; J gene: TRBJ2-5; D gene: -; clone size: few; CDR3 protein: CASTLSFLRQDQETQYF; CDR3 DNA: TGTGCCAGCACCCTATCCTTCCTTAGACAGGACCAAGAGACCCAGTACTTC
V gene: TRBV7-8; J gene: TRBJ2-3; D gene: TRBD2; clone size: -; CDR3 protein: CASSLGTSGGQRGNTQYF; CDR3 DNA: TGTGCCAGCAGCTTAGGGACTAGCGGGGGCCAAAGGGGGAATACGCAGTATTTT
V gene: TRBV6-1; J gene: TRBJ2-6; D gene: TRBD2; clone size: -; CDR3 protein: CASRPLAGGLGANVLTF; CDR3 DNA: TGTGCCAGCAGGCCACTAGCGGGGGGCCTAGGGGCCAACGTCCTGACTTTC
V gene: TRBV7-2; J gene: TRBJ2-3; D gene: TRBD1; clone size: few; CDR3 protein: CASSLLGQGLADTQYF; CDR3 DNA: TGTGCCAGCAGCTTACTAGGACAGGGCCTAGCAGATACGCAGTATTTT
V gene: TRBV10-3; J gene: TRBJ1-1; D gene: -; clone size: few; CDR3 protein: CAISPGQNTEAFF; CDR3 DNA: TGTGCCATCAGCCCGGGACAGAACACTGAAGCTTTCTTT
V gene: TRBV27; J gene: TRBJ2-3; D gene: -; clone size: few; CDR3 protein: CASGGGPWSDTQYF; CDR3 DNA: TGTGCCAGCGGGGGGGGGCCCTGGTCGGATACGCAGTATTTT
V gene: TRBV5-1; J gene: TRBJ2-4; D gene: TRBD2; clone size: -; CDR3 protein: CASSESRWGRGAKNIQYF; CDR3 DNA: TGCGCCAGCAGCGAATCCCGGTGGGGGAGGGGAGCCAAAAACATTCAGTACTTC
V gene: TRBV6-5; J gene: TRBJ1-1; D gene: -; clone size: once; CDR3 protein: CASSYLTGGDRAFF; CDR3 DNA: TGTGCCAGCAGTTACCTTACGGGAGGGGACCGGGCTTTCTTT
V gene: TRBV11-2; J gene: TRBJ1-2; D gene: -; clone size: -; CDR3 protein: CASSTIKDRAFSYTF; CDR3 DNA: TGTGCCAGCAGCACAATAAAGGACAGAGCATTTAGCTACACCTTC
V gene: TRBV11-3; J gene: TRBJ2-7; D gene: -; clone size: -; CDR3 protein: CASSTGIEQYF; CDR3 DNA: TGTGCCAGCAGCACAGGGATCGAGCAGTACTTC
V gene: TRBV6-2/TRBV6-3; J gene: TRBJ2-7; D gene: -; clone size: few; CDR3 protein: CASSPWGMVGTYSYEQYF; CDR3 DNA: TGTGCCAGCAGCCCCTGGGGTATGGTAGGAACATACTCCTACGAGCAGTACTTC
V gene: TRBV5-1; J gene: TRBJ2-2; D gene: TRBD1; clone size: -; CDR3 protein: CASSLGAGGYTGELFF; CDR3 DNA: TGCGCCAGCAGCTTGGGAGCAGGGGGCTACACCGGGGAGCTGTTTTTT
V gene: TRBV20-1; J gene: TRBJ2-1; D gene: TRBD2; clone size: -; CDR3 protein: CSARGSPGLAGGLDEQFF; CDR3 DNA: TGCAGTGCTAGGGGCTCACCGGGACTAGCGGGGGGGCTGGATGAGCAGTTCTTC
V gene: TRBV4-1; J gene: TRBJ1-4; D gene: TRBD1; clone size: few; CDR3 protein: CASSRRTGVEKLFF; CDR3 DNA: TGCGCCAGCAGCCGCAGGACAGGAGTTGAAAAACTGTTTTTT
V gene: TRBV19; J gene: TRBJ1-5; D gene: -; clone size: -; CDR3 protein: CASSIISGGQPQHF; CDR3 DNA: TGTGCCAGTAGTATAATCTCGGGAGGTCAGCCCCAGCATTTT
V gene: TRBV6-2/TRBV6-3; J gene: TRBJ2-4; D gene: TRBD1; clone size: -; CDR3 protein: CASTLGDRGKLAKNIQYF; CDR3 DNA: TGTGCCAGCACCCTAGGGGACAGGGGAAAACTAGCCAAAAACATTCAGTACTTC
V gene: TRBV18; J gene: TRBJ1-1; D gene: -; clone size: -; CDR3 protein: CASSISSKNTEAFF; CDR3 DNA: TGTGCCAGCTCAATTTCTAGCAAGAACACTGAAGCTTTCTTT
V gene: TRBV7-9; J gene: TRBJ1-1; D gene: -; clone size: few; CDR3 protein: CASSLGDSEAFF; CDR3 DNA: TGTGCCAGCAGCTTAGGAGACAGTGAAGCTTTCTTT
V gene: TRBV12-3/TRBV12-4; J gene: TRBJ1-1; D gene: -; clone size: -; CDR3 protein: CASSADTNTEAFF; CDR3 DNA: TGTGCCAGCAGTGCGGACACGAACACTGAAGCTTTCTTT
V gene: TRBV4-2; J gene: TRBJ2-1; D gene: TRBD2; clone size: -; CDR3 protein: CASSQDRAGAYNEQFF; CDR3 DNA: TGTGCCAGCAGCCAAGACCGGGCGGGGGCCTACAATGAGCAGTTCTTC
V gene: TRBV5-4; J gene: TRBJ1-1; D gene: -; clone size: -; CDR3 protein: CASSPYLNTEAFF; CDR3 DNA: TGTGCCAGCAGCCCCTACCTGAACACTGAAGCTTTCTTT
V gene: TRBV19; J gene: TRBJ1-2; D gene: -; clone size: few; CDR3 protein: CASSATGITSYGYTF; CDR3 DNA: TGTGCCAGTAGTGCCACAGGGATCACCAGCTATGGCTACACCTTC
V gene: TRBV5-4; J gene: TRBJ1-1; D gene: -; clone size: -; CDR3 protein: CASSFPGTVNTEAFF; CDR3 DNA: TGTGCCAGCAGCTTTCCCGGGACGGTGAACACTGAAGCTTTCTTT
V gene: TRBV7-9; J gene: TRBJ2-3; D gene: -; clone size: -; CDR3 protein: CASSLAKRRKATDTQYF; CDR3 DNA: TGTGCCAGCAGCTTAGCAAAGCGACGGAAAGCTACAGATACGCAGTATTTT
V gene: TRBV4-1; J gene: TRBJ1-1; D gene: -; clone size: few; CDR3 protein: CASSQNILTEAFF; CDR3 DNA: TGCGCCAGCAGCCAAAATATTCTCACTGAAGCTTTCTTT
V gene: TRBV30; J gene: TRBJ1-2; D gene: -; clone size: few; CDR3 protein: CAWSETQPNYGYTF; CDR3 DNA: TGTGCCTGGAGTGAAACACAGCCTAACTATGGCTACACCTTC
V gene: TRBV5-8; J gene: TRBJ2-7; D gene: TRBD1; clone size: few; CDR3 protein: CASSLGRDRGRLIPHEQYF; CDR3 DNA: TGTGCCAGCAGCTTGGGGCGGGACAGGGGGCGCTTAATCCCCCACGAGCAGTACTTC
V gene: TRBV30; J gene: TRBJ1-1; D gene: -; clone size: -; CDR3 protein: CAWSVRPQLRTEAFF; CDR3 DNA: TGTGCCTGGAGTGTAAGACCCCAGTTGAGGACTGAAGCTTTCTTT
V gene: TRBV20-1; J gene: TRBJ1-2; D gene: -; clone size: -; CDR3 protein: CSARVTYGNYGYTF; CDR3 DNA: TGCAGTGCTAGAGTAACGTACGGGAATTATGGCTACACCTTC
V gene: TRBV6-5; J gene: TRBJ1-1; D gene: -; clone size: -; CDR3 protein: CASSYSAAVNTEAFF; CDR3 DNA: TGTGCCAGCAGTTACTCTGCAGCGGTGAACACTGAAGCTTTCTTT
V gene: TRBV7-9; J gene: TRBJ2-4; D gene: TRBD2; clone size: -; CDR3 protein: CASSLTGTRDIQYF; CDR3 DNA: TGTGCCAGCAGCTTGACCGGGACTAGGGACATTCAGTACTTC
V gene: TRBV20-1; J gene: TRBJ2-3; D gene: TRBD2; clone size: -; CDR3 protein: CSARGDSGGRDTQYF; CDR3 DNA: TGCAGTGCTAGAGGTGATAGCGGGGGGCGGGATACGCAGTATTTT
V gene: TRBV7-2; J gene: TRBJ2-1; D gene: -; clone size: -; CDR3 protein: CASSLDRGGDEQFF; CDR3 DNA: TGTGCCAGCAGCTTAGACAGGGGCGGGGATGAGCAGTTCTTC
V gene: TRBV11-2; J gene: TRBJ1-2; D gene: -; clone size: -; CDR3 protein: CVSSSGTSLGYTF; CDR3 DNA: TGTGTCAGCAGCTCTGGGACAAGCCTTGGGTACACCTTC
V gene: TRBV12-3/TRBV12-4; J gene: TRBJ2-2; D gene: -; clone size: -; CDR3 protein: CASREARGLNTGELFF; CDR3 DNA: TGTGCCAGCAGGGAGGCACGAGGCCTTAACACCGGGGAGCTGTTTTTT
V gene: TRBV6-2/TRBV6-3; J gene: TRBJ1-4; D gene: -; clone size: -; CDR3 protein: CASSSGRGHGEKLFF; CDR3 DNA: TGTGCCAGCAGTTCCGGACGTGGGCACGGGGAAAAACTGTTTTTT
V gene: TRBV12-3/TRBV12-4; J gene: TRBJ1-6; D gene: -; clone size: -; CDR3 protein: CASRRTDYSPLHF; CDR3 DNA: TGTGCCAGCAGGCGGACAGATTATTCACCCCTCCACTTT
V gene: TRBV5-1; J gene: TRBJ1-4; D gene: TRBD1; clone size: -; CDR3 protein: CASSFRPGQNEKLFF; CDR3 DNA: TGCGCCAGCAGTTTTAGACCGGGACAGAATGAAAAACTGTTTTTT
V gene: TRBV7-9; J gene: TRBJ2-1; D gene: -; clone size: few; CDR3 protein: CASSTSLRRSSYNEQFF; CDR3 DNA: TGTGCCAGCAGTACCTCTCTTCGGCGGAGCTCCTACAATGAGCAGTTCTTC
V gene: TRBV7-2; J gene: TRBJ1-1; D gene: -; clone size: -; CDR3 protein: CASSFFQGGEAFF; CDR3 DNA: TGTGCCAGCAGCTTTTTCCAGGGAGGTGAAGCTTTCTTT
V gene: TRBV20-1; J gene: TRBJ1-1; D gene: TRBD1; clone size: few; CDR3 protein: CSARDGTAKGTEAFF; CDR3 DNA: TGCAGTGCTAGAGACGGGACAGCTAAGGGCACTGAAGCTTTCTTT
V gene: TRBV18; J gene: TRBJ2-7; D gene: TRBD2; clone size: few; CDR3 protein: CASSPGLAGASEQYF; CDR3 DNA: TGTGCCAGCTCACCAGGACTAGCGGGGGCGAGCGAGCAGTACTTC
V gene: TRBV2; J gene: TRBJ2-2; D gene: TRBD2; clone size: few; CDR3 protein: CASSQSGTNTGELFF; CDR3 DNA: TGTGCCAGCAGTCAGAGCGGGACCAACACCGGGGAGCTGTTTTTT
V gene: TRBV11-1; J gene: TRBJ1-2; D gene: TRBD1; clone size: medium-sized; CDR3 protein: CASSLVPGQWKYGYTF; CDR3 DNA: TGTGCCAGCAGCTTAGTTCCGGGACAGTGGAAATATGGCTACACCTTC
V gene: TRBV5-1; J gene: TRBJ2-3; D gene: TRBD1; clone size: -; CDR3 protein: CASSLGTGGADTQYF; CDR3 DNA: TGCGCCAGCAGCTTGGGGACAGGGGGCGCAGATACGCAGTATTTT
V gene: TRBV6-2/TRBV6-3; J gene: TRBJ2-5; D gene: -; clone size: few; CDR3 protein: CASSSLGGRETQYF; CDR3 DNA: TGTGCCAGCAGTTCCCTGGGGGGACGAGAGACCCAGTACTTC
V gene: TRBV25-1; J gene: TRBJ1-6; D gene: TRBD1; clone size: few; CDR3 protein: CASSGTGTGESPLHF; CDR3 DNA: TGTGCCAGCAGTGGTACCGGGACAGGGGAATCACCCCTCCACTTT
V gene: TRBV20-1; J gene: TRBJ2-5; D gene: TRBD2; clone size: -; CDR3 protein: CSARDGGGEETQYF; CDR3 DNA: TGCAGTGCTAGAGATGGCGGGGGGGAAGAGACCCAGTACTTC